A selection of T cell receptor beta chains follows, all from one sample in a study of CD8+CD57+ T cells in acquired aplastic anemia. TCRdb fed the reads into MiXCR, producing one record per CDR3 protein. Seen here are about 160,000 distinct CDR3 sequences, 45% to 55% observed once, and the top ten hold under 35%. Sequences were obtained from sorted CD4+, CD8+, or CD8+CD57+ T cells (not recorded which) from PBMCs. These TCRs come from a human donor with aplastic anemia. CDR3s include the opening cysteine and the closing phenylalanine or tryptophan. D genes are given only for firm matches. The size entry is marked missing in some rows and otherwise reads once, few, many or a size class.

V	size	D	J	DNA	CDR3
TRBV25-1	once	TRBD1	TRBJ1-2	TGTGCCAGCAGTGAACAGGGACAGGGTTATGGCTACACCTTC	CASSEQGQGYGYTF
TRBV4-1	.	TRBD2	TRBJ2-6	TGCGCCAGCAGCGTGACTAGCGGGAGGGGTTCCGGGGCCAACGTCCTGACTTTC	CASSVTSGRGSGANVLTF
TRBV7-8	many	TRBD2	TRBJ2-1	TGTGCCACCTCAGCGGGAGAAACCTACAATGAGCAGTTCTTC	CATSAGETYNEQFF
TRBV7-9	once	.	TRBJ1-3	TGTGCCAGCAGAGGGTCGTCAGGAAACACCATATATTTT	CASRGSSGNTIYF
TRBV27	.	.	TRBJ2-7	TGTGCCAGCAGCTCTACCGGCGGGCAGTTGAAGGAGCAGTACTTC	CASSSTGGQLKEQYF
TRBV12-3/TRBV12-4	.	TRBD2	TRBJ2-3	TGTGCCAGCAGTTTTTCGACTAGCGGGGAGAGCACAGATACGCAGTATTTT	CASSFSTSGESTDTQYF
TRBV5-1	many	TRBD1	TRBJ1-2	TGCGCCAGCAGCTGGGCTGAGGGGGCGCATGGCTACACCTTC	CASSWAEGAHGYTF
TRBV27	many	.	TRBJ2-7	TGTGCCAGCAGCCAACTCCCCGCCGAGCAGTACTTC	CASSQLPAEQYF
TRBV20-1	few	.	TRBJ2-7	TGCAGTGTTACCCCCGGACAGAGGCAGTACTTC	CSVTPGQRQYF
TRBV10-1	.	.	TRBJ2-2	TGCGCCAGCAGTAGTGCCGGTGCATCGACCGGGGAGCTGTTTTTT	CASSSAGASTGELFF
TRBV15	few	.	TRBJ2-3	TGTGCCACCAGCAGAGAGGGGGGGCCATACGCGCAGTATTTT	CATSREGGPYAQYF
TRBV19	once	.	TRBJ2-6	TGTGCCAGTAGTTCAAGACAGCTCTCTGGGGCCAACGTCCTGACTTTC	CASSSRQLSGANVLTF
TRBV11-2	.	.	TRBJ2-3	TGTGCCAGCAGCTTAGTTGGCCACCGGCGGGCAGATACGCAGTATTTT	CASSLVGHRRADTQYF
TRBV5-1	.	.	TRBJ2-1	TGCGCCAGCAGCTTGGAATGGGGGGCTAATGAGCAGTTCTTC	CASSLEWGANEQFF
TRBV20-1	.	.	TRBJ2-1	TGCAGTGCTAGAGTACCGGGAGTCGGCAATGAGCAGTTCTTC	CSARVPGVGNEQFF
TRBV9	many	.	TRBJ1-1	TGTGCCAGCAGCGGGGGAACAGGGTTCACTGAAGCTTTCTTT	CASSGGTGFTEAFF
TRBV7-2	many	TRBD2	TRBJ2-1	TGTGCCAGCAGCTTAGCGGGGACTATCCCCCATAATGAGCAGTTCTTC	CASSLAGTIPHNEQFF
TRBV15	.	TRBD1	TRBJ2-7	TGTGCCACCAGCAGAGAACCCTACCGGGACAGAACCTACGAGCAGTACTTC	CATSREPYRDRTYEQYF
TRBV28	few	TRBD1	TRBJ2-6	TGTGCCAGCAGTTTGACAGGGTTCGGGGCCAACGTCCTGACTTTC	CASSLTGFGANVLTF
TRBV5-6	many	.	TRBJ2-7	TGTGCCAGCAGCCCAGGGTTGGAGGGGGTCACCTACGAGCAGTACTTC	CASSPGLEGVTYEQYF
TRBV29-1	many	.	TRBJ2-2	TGCAGCGGACAAGGCGGGGGGGAGCTGTTTTTT	CSGQGGGELFF
TRBV27	.	.	TRBJ1-2	TGTGCCAGCAGTTTAATAGCCGGAGCGTTTATCTACACCTTC	CASSLIAGAFIYTF
TRBV10-3	.	TRBD2	TRBJ2-2	TGTGCCATCAGAGGTAGCGGGAGGGGGAACACCGGGGAGCTGTTTTTT	CAIRGSGRGNTGELFF
TRBV11-2	many	.	TRBJ2-7	TGTGCCAGCAGCCCCGGGACGGCGGGCTACGAGCAGTACTTC	CASSPGTAGYEQYF
TRBV19	many	TRBD1	TRBJ1-1	TGTGCCAGTACCTGGACAGGGGGACTAGAAGCTTTCTTT	CASTWTGGLEAFF
TRBV7-3	.	.	TRBJ1-4	TGTGCCAGCAGCTATCGGGACTCTGAAAAACTGTTTTTT	CASSYRDSEKLFF
TRBV19	few	.	TRBJ2-7	TGTGCCAGTAGTAGGTCTGGTTCCTACGAGCAGTACTTC	CASSRSGSYEQYF
TRBV30	once	TRBD2	TRBJ2-7	TGTGCCGGATCTAGCGGGGGTGGTTACGAGCAGTACTTC	CAGSSGGGYEQYF
TRBV27	many	.	TRBJ1-5	TGTGCCAGCGGACAGAGCAATCAGCCCCAGCATTTT	CASGQSNQPQHF
TRBV10-3	.	TRBD2	TRBJ2-3	TGTGCCAGCAGTGGACTAGCGGATTTAAGCACAGATGCGCAGTATTTT	CASSGLADLSTDAQYF
TRBV20-1	.	.	TRBJ1-5	TGCAGTGCTAAAGGAGGAGCCCAGCATTTT	CSAKGGAQHF